This TCR beta chain appears in the sequencing data of a study of human T cells and chemical hapten exposure. Study information: Upper back patch tests used 0.01% DPC, scored after 6 days. Small differences in pooled library volume mainly drove the variation in TCR yields per sample. General observations from the study: Expanded TCR counts at PT1 went up together with patch test score, a positive correlation.

Comment on this clonotype: Its specificity is unknown.

TCRdb redid the calling of the RACE reads with MiXCR, one entry per CDR3 protein. The sample records around 130,000 distinct CDR3 sequences, about 11% being singletons. Between the trimmed V and J ends, which lost 6 bases and 7 bases, there was a span of 10 bases. The CDR3 contains 11 residues. Germline V gene data show CDR1 as SQVTM and CDR2 as ANQGSEA. Time point denoted: patch test 3, about 24 weeks after DPC sensitization. Treatment defined: therapeutic diphenylcyclopropenone sensitization with weekly scalp DPC. Whole blood that had not been fractionated was the source of extracted total RNA. The rearrangement joins TRBV29-1 to TRBJ2-4; perhaps TRBD1 as D (5 bases). This clonotype was sampled from a woman aged 45-65 years with alopecia areata. Some clones in this sample may be carry-over from other donors' samples. This sample comprised whole blood, obtained in connection with sensitization to the hapten diphenylcyclopropenone (DPC). The CDR3 here is CSVPWGNIQYF. DNA for the CDR3: TGCAGCGTGCCCTGGGGCAACATTCAGTACTTC.